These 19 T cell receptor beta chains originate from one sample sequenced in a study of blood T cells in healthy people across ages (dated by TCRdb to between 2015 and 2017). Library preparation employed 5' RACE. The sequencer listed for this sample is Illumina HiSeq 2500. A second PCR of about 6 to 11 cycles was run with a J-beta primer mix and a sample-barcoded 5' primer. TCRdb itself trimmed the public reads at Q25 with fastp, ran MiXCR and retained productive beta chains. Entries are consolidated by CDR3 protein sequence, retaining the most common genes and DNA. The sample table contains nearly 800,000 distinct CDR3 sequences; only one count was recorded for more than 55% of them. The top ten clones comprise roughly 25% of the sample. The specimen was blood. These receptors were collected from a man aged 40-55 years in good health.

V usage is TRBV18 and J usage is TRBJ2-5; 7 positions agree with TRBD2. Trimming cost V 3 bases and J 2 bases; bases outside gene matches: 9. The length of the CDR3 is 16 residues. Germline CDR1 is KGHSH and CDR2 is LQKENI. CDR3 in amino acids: CASSPRDYEIQETQYF. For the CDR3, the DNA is TGTGCCAGCTCACCCAGGGACTACGAGATACAAGAGACCCAGTACTTC. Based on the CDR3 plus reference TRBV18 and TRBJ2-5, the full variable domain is NAGVMQNPRHLVRRRGQEARLRCSPMKGHSHVYWYRQLPEEGLKFMVYLQKENIIDESGMPKERFSAEFPKEGPSILRIQQVVRGDSAAYFCASSPRDYEIQETQYFGPGTRLLVL.

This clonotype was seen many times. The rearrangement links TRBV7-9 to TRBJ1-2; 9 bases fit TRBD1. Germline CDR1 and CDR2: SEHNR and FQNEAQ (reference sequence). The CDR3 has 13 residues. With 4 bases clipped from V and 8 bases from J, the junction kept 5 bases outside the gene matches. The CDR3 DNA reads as TGTGCCAGCAGCTCCCGACAGGGGGAGGGCTACACCTTC. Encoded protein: CASSSRQGEGYTF. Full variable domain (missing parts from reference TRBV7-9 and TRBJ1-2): DTGVSQNPRHKITKRGQNVTFRCDPISEHNRLYWYRQTLGQGPEFLTYFQNEAQLEKSRLLSDRFSAERPKGSFSTLEIQRTEQGDSAMYLCASSSRQGEGYTFGSGTRLTVV.

This CDR3 reads CAISGQLAAYNEQFF. DNA of the CDR3: TGTGCCATCAGTGGCCAACTAGCGGCCTACAATGAGCAGTTCTTC. V gene TRBV10-3 combines with J gene TRBJ2-1; 8 bases fit TRBD2. Trimming cost V 4 bases and J 2 bases; bases outside gene matches: 4. The CDR3 contains 15 residues. CDR1 is ENHRY, CDR2 SYGVKD, per germline.

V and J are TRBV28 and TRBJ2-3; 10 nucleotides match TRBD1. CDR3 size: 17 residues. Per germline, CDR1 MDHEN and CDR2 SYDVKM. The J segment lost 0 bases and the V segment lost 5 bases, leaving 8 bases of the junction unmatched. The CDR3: CASSAPGQGPSTDTQYF. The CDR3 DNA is TGTGCCAGCAGTGCCCCGGGACAGGGGCCTAGCACAGATACGCAGTATTTT.

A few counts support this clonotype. The CDR3 region has the DNA TGTGCCAGCAGGAATCTAGAAGAGCAGTTCTTC. This encodes CASRNLEEQFF. The J gene is TRBJ2-1, the V gene TRBV3-1; D uncertain. Germline loops: CDR1 LGHDT, CDR2 YNNKEL (reference sequence). The V end was cut by 6 bases, the J end by 10 bases, with 10 bases between. This CDR3 spans 11 amino acids.

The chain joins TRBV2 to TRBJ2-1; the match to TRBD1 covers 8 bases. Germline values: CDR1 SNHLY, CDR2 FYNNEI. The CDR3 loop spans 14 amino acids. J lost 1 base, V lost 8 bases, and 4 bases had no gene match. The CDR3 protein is CASLGQASYNEQFF. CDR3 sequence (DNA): TGTGCCAGCCTGGGACAGGCATCCTACAATGAGCAGTTCTTC.

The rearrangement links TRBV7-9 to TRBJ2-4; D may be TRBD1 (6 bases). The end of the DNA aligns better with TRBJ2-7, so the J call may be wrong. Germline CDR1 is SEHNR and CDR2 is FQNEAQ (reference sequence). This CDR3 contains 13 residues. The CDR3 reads CASSRGNLYEQYF. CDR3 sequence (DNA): TGTGCCAGCAGCAGGGGGAATCTTTACGAGCAGTACTTC.

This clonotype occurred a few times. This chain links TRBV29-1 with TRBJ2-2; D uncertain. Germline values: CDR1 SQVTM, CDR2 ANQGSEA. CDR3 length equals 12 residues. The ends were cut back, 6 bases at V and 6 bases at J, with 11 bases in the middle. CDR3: CSVGVKAGELFF. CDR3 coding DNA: TGCAGCGTCGGAGTCAAAGCCGGGGAGCTGTTTTTT.

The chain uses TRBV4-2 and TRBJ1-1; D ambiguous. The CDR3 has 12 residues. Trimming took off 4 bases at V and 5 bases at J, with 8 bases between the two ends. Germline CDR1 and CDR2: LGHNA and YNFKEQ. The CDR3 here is CASSRDGTEAFF. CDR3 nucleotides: TGTGCCAGCAGCCGCGATGGGACTGAAGCTTTCTTT.

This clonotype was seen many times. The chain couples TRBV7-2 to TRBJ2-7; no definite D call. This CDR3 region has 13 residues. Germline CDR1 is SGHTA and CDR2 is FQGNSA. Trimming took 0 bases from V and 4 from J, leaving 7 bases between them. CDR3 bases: TGTGCCAGCAGCTTAGCGGATCGGTACGAGCAGTACTTC. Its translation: CASSLADRYEQYF.

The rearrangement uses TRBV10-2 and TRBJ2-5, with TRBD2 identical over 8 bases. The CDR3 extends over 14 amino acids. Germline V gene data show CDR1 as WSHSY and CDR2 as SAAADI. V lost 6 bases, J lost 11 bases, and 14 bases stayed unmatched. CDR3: CASRSAGEVKFQYF. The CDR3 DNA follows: TGCGCCAGCAGATCAGCGGGAGAAGTCAAGTTTCAGTACTTC.

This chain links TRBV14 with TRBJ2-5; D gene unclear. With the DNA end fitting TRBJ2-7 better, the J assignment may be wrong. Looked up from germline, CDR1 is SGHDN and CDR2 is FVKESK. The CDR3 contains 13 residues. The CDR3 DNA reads TGTGCCAGCAGCCAAGATGGGCAGCACGAGCAGTACTTC. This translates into CASSQDGQHEQYF.

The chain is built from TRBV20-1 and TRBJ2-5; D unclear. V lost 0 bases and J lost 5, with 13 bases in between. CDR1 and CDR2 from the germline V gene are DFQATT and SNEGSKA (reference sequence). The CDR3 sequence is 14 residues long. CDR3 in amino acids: CSARDRTVLETQYF. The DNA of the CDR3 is TGCAGTGCTAGAGACCGTACAGTCCTGGAGACCCAGTACTTC.

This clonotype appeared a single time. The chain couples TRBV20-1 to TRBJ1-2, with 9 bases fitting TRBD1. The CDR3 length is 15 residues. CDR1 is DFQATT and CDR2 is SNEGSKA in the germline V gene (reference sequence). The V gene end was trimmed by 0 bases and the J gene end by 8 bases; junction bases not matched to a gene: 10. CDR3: CSARDNTDRGEGYTF. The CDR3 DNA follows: TGCAGTGCTAGAGATAATACTGACAGGGGGGAAGGCTACACCTTC.

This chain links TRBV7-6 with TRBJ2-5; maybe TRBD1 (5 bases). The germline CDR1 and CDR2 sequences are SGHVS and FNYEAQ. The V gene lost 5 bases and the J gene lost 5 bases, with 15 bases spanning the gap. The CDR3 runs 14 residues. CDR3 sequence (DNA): TGTGCCAGCAGCCTTCAGGGTGGCCACGAGACCCAGTACTTC. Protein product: CASSLQGGHETQYF. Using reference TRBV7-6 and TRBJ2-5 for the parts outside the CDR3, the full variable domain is GAGVSQSPRYKVTKRGQDVALRCDPISGHVSLYWYRQALGQGPEFLTYFNYEAQQDKSGLPNDRFSAERPEGSISTLTIQRTEQRDSAMYRCASSLQGGHETQYFGPGTRLLVL.

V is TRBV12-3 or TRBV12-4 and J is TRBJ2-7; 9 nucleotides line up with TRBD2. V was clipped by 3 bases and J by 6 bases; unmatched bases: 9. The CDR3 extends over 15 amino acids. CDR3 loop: CASSFYSGRPREQYF. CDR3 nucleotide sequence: TGTGCCAGCAGTTTTTATAGCGGGAGACCTCGCGAGCAGTACTTC.

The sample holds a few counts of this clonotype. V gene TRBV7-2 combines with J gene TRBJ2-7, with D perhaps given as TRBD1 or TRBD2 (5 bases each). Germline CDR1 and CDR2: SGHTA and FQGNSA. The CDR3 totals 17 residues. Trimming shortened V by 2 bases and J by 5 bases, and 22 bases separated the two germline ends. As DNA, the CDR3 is TGTGCCAGCAGCTTAATCGGGTCGGGACCGAGTGCTGACGAGCAGTACTTC. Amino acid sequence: CASSLIGSGPSADEQYF.

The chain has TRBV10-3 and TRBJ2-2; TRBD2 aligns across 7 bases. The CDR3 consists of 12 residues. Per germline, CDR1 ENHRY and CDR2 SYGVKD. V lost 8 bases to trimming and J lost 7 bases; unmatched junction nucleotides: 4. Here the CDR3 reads CAIEGGLGELFF. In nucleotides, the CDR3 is TGTGCCATCGAGGGAGGGCTCGGGGAGCTGTTTTTT.

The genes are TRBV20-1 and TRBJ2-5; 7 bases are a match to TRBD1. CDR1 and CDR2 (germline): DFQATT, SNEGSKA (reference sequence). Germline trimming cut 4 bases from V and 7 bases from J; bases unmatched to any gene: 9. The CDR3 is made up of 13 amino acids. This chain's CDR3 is CSATEGGLGTQYF. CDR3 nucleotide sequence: TGCAGTGCTACTGAAGGGGGCTTGGGGACCCAGTACTTC.